This T cell receptor beta chain was profiled in a study of shared clonotypes between healthy human individuals. For sorted subsets, about 190 ng DNA per replicate equaled roughly 30,000 T cell genomes. Generated by immunoSEQ multiplex PCR, the TCRdb table keeps only in-frame clones and is missing some. The sample consists of about 1.9 million clones, about 94% of them appearing once. In the naive CD8 group, cells lacked CD45RO and were positively selected for CCR7, so terminally differentiated effector memory CD45RA+ cells were left out. This clonotype originated in a man younger than 30 in good health. Some clones in this sample may be carry-over from other donors' samples. Sequencing was performed on naive CD8+ T cells from PBMCs.

CDR3: CASSEKGSSYEQYF. The CDR3 DNA follows: TGTGCCAGCAGTGAAAAGGGCAGCTCCTACGAGCAGTACTTC. The genes are TRBV6-1 and TRBJ2-7; D uncertain. The length of the CDR3 is 14 residues. Germline CDR1 is MNHNS and CDR2 is SASEGT. Trimming shortened V by 2 bases and J by 0 bases, and 8 bases separated the two germline ends.